This entry lists 17 T cell receptor beta chains sequenced from one sample in a study of CD8 T cells in ankylosing spondylitis. TCRdb reprocessed the 5' RACE reads with MiXCR, giving one entry per CDR3 protein. In the table there are some 120,000 distinct CDR3 sequences, around 15% of which are singletons. The sequenced sample consisted of blood, either unsorted or a sorted T cell fraction (not recorded which). These receptors were obtained from a female donor with ankylosing spondylitis or in good health (not recorded which).

The chain uses TRBV6-1 and TRBJ2-2; 7 nucleotides agree with TRBD1. J lost 6 bases, V lost 5 bases, and 12 bases had no gene match. The germline V gene has CDR1 MNHNS and CDR2 SASEGT. This CDR3 has 16 residues. The chain's CDR3 is CASSRNRGSVSGELFF. The CDR3 nucleotides are TGTGCCAGCAGTCGGAACAGGGGTTCGGTCTCCGGGGAGCTGTTTTTT.

The V gene is TRBV29-1, the J gene TRBJ2-5; 7 bases agree with TRBD2. The germline V gene encodes CDR1 SQVTM and CDR2 ANQGSEA. V shed 7 bases, J shed 4 bases, and the junction held 12 bases outside the gene matches. CDR3 length equals 14 residues. The CDR3 DNA is TGCAGCGGGGGGGGAAGAGCGCTTCCAGAGACCCAGTACTTC. Encoded protein: CSGGGRALPETQYF.

This clonotype has ten or more counts. The chain employs TRBV5-1 and TRBJ1-2, with TRBD1 matching over 7 bases. Trimming at V came to 0 bases and at J to 6 bases, leaving 8 bases not matched to a gene. Germline CDR1 is SGHRS and CDR2 is YFSETQ. The CDR3 spans 15 residues. The CDR3 DNA is TGCGCCAGCAGCTTGGACCGCAGGGGGATCGATGGCTACACCTTC. Protein sequence: CASSLDRRGIDGYTF. The variable domain in full, completed from reference TRBV5-1 and TRBJ1-2, reads KAGVTQTPRYLIKTRGQQVTLSCSPISGHRSVSWYQQTPGQGLQFLFEYFSETQRNKGNFPGRFSGRQFSNSRSEMNVSTLELGDSALYLCASSLDRRGIDGYTFGSGTRLTVV.

The sample holds a few counts of this clonotype. This rearrangement joins TRBV10-2 to TRBJ2-7; D call uncertain. This CDR3 is built from 15 residues. CDR1 and CDR2 from the germline V gene are WSHSY and SAAADI. With 1 base removed from V and 0 bases from J, the gap between germline ends came to 10 bases. The CDR3: CASSEYGSTSYEQYF. CDR3 coding DNA: TGCGCCAGCAGTGAGTACGGCAGTACCTCCTACGAGCAGTACTTC.

This clonotype was recorded many times. The CDR3 here is CSVEVGKAEAFF. In nucleotides, the CDR3 is TGCAGCGTTGAGGTAGGGAAGGCCGAAGCTTTCTTT. This chain connects TRBV29-1 to TRBJ1-1; D uncertain. This CDR3 spans 12 amino acids. Germline V gives CDR1 SQVTM, CDR2 ANQGSEA. With 3 bases removed from V and 8 bases from J, the gap between germline ends came to 13 bases.

The rearrangement uses TRBV14 and TRBJ1-1; D is unresolved. This CDR3 is 13 amino acids long. The germline gives CDR1 SGHDN, CDR2 FVKESK. Trimming left V 8 bases short and J 1 base short, with 11 bases between. The CDR3 sequence is CASALRRNTEAFF. The CDR3 nucleotides are TGTGCCAGCGCACTAAGGCGGAACACTGAAGCTTTCTTT.

This clonotype has at least ten counts. The chain recombines TRBV29-1 with TRBJ1-1; D may be TRBD1 (5 bases). Germline CDR1 and CDR2: SQVTM and ANQGSEA. This CDR3 has 13 residues. The germline V and J ends were trimmed by 7 bases and 1 base, with 13 bases remaining between them. The CDR3 protein is CSADPGKNTEAFF. CDR3 DNA: TGCAGCGCAGATCCAGGGAAGAACACTGAAGCTTTCTTT.

At least ten counts were recorded for this clonotype. The rearrangement links TRBV5-1 to TRBJ2-6; perhaps TRBD1 as D (5 bases). There are 15 residues in the CDR3. The germline V gene has CDR1 SGHRS and CDR2 YFSETQ. The V end lost 2 bases, the J end lost 1 base, and 7 bases lay between the germline ends. Written as DNA, the CDR3 is TGCGCCAGCAGCTTCGGACATTCTGGGGCCAACGTCCTGACTTTC. Encoded protein: CASSFGHSGANVLTF.

This clonotype was recorded many times. J is TRBJ2-2 and V is TRBV5-1; no clear D. Trimming removed 0 bases from V and 2 bases from J, with 11 bases in between. CDR3 size: 16 residues. CDR1 is SGHRS and CDR2 is YFSETQ in the germline V gene. CDR3 DNA: TGCGCCAGCAGCTTGGCATCCGGAAGTAACACCGGGGAGCTGTTTTTT. This gives the protein CASSLASGSNTGELFF. Filled out from reference TRBV5-1 and TRBJ2-2, the complete variable domain reads KAGVTQTPRYLIKTRGQQVTLSCSPISGHRSVSWYQQTPGQGLQFLFEYFSETQRNKGNFPGRFSGRQFSNSRSEMNVSTLELGDSALYLCASSLASGSNTGELFFGEGSRLTVL.

The genes are TRBV10-2 and TRBJ2-3; TRBD2 matches 12 bases. Germline V lookup: CDR1 WSHSY, CDR2 SAAADI. The CDR3 contains 14 residues. The trim removed 5 bases at V and 7 bases at J, leaving 4 bases unmatched. CDR3 in DNA: TGCGCCAGCAGTACCGGGACTAGCGGGTATACGCAGTATTTT. Translation: CASSTGTSGYTQYF.

This clonotype was found many times. CDR3: CSAAQTRQETQYF. CDR3 in DNA: TGCAGTGCCGCGCAGACCAGACAAGAGACCCAGTACTTC. The chain is built from TRBV20-1 and TRBJ2-5; the D is unclear. Germline assignment: CDR1 DFQATT and CDR2 SNEGSKA (reference sequence). V lost 6 bases and J 2 bases, leaving 13 bases between the germline ends. CDR3 size: 13 residues.

This clonotype was counted a few times. V gene TRBV23-1 combines with J gene TRBJ2-7; TRBD1 matches at 10 bases. TRBV23-1 falls under the ORF class, with uncertain function. V shed 6 bases, J shed 6 bases, and the junction held 8 bases outside the gene matches. The CDR3 covers 14 residues. The CDR3 spells CASRKRDRGGEQYF. In nucleotides, the CDR3 is TGCGCCAGCAGGAAAAGGGACAGGGGAGGCGAGCAGTACTTC.

The chain employs TRBV25-1 and TRBJ2-7, with a possible D match to TRBD1 (5 bases). CDR3 length: 12 amino acids. Germline CDR1 reads MGHDK; CDR2 reads SYGVNS. V dropped 1 base and J dropped 6 bases, with 7 bases sitting between them. CDR3 in DNA: TGTGCCAGCAGTGAATTAGGGGTCGAGCAGTACTTC. Its protein is CASSELGVEQYF.

The chain employs TRBV20-1 and TRBJ1-1; 11 positions agree with TRBD1. CDR1 and CDR2 from the germline V gene are DFQATT and SNEGSKA (reference sequence). The V segment lost 1 base and the J segment 5 bases; nucleotides outside the gene matches: 3. This CDR3 is 14 amino acids long. The CDR3 DNA reads as TGCAGTGCTAGAGTAGGGACAGGGGGGACTGAAGCTTTCTTT. Translation gives CSARVGTGGTEAFF.

The chain is built from TRBV7-9 and TRBJ2-1; D unclear. The CDR3 totals 15 residues. Deletions cut 3 bases from V and 4 bases from J, with 13 bases between. The germline V gene encodes CDR1 SEHNR and CDR2 FQNEAQ (reference sequence). The CDR3 coding sequence is TGTGCCAGCAGCTTTATTGAAACGATATACAATGAGCAGTTCTTC. Translation gives CASSFIETIYNEQFF.

A few counts support this clonotype. V is TRBV5-1 and J is TRBJ2-2; a weak D match, TRBD2 (6 bases). V shed 5 bases and J shed 6 bases, with 14 bases lying between them. Germline V gene data show CDR1 as SGHRS and CDR2 as YFSETQ. The CDR3 sequence is 14 residues long. CDR3 sequence: CASRPSSVAGELFF. CDR3 nucleotides: TGCGCCAGCAGACCTTCTAGCGTTGCCGGGGAGCTGTTTTTT.

V and J are TRBV12-3 or TRBV12-4 and TRBJ2-1; maybe TRBD2 (6 bases). V shed 8 bases and J shed 10 bases, with 9 bases lying between them. The CDR3 runs 10 residues. The DNA for the CDR3 is TGTGCCAGCGGTGGGGGGGAGCAGTTCTTC. Translation: CASGGGEQFF.